This entry concerns a single TCR beta chain. What it recognizes is unknown. This sample is drawn from a study of shared clonotypes between healthy human individuals. Findings and limits, study-wide: Shared clonotypes: roughly 4.5% naive CD4, 3% to 3.5% naive CD8, 2.3% memory CD4, under 0.45% memory CD8. The generation probabilities recorded for non-shared clonotypes fell below those of clonotypes shared by all four donors.

Measured with immunoSEQ multiplex PCR; TCRdb has only the in-frame clones, and not every one. The table lists 1,500,000 or so clones, less than 99% of them singletons. CDR1 is SGHAT and CDR2 is FQNNGV in the germline V gene. The length of the CDR3 is 15 residues. V shed 5 bases, J shed 4 bases, and the junction held 7 bases outside the gene matches. This receptor was taken from a man aged 30 to 45 in good health. This chain links TRBV11-2 with TRBJ2-3, with 9 bases fitting TRBD2. Specimen: naive CD4+ T cells sorted from blood. As for subset: CD45RA+ positively selected. The CDR3 reads CASSEIAGDADTQYF. CDR3 DNA: TGTGCCAGCAGCGAAATAGCGGGAGACGCAGATACGCAGTATTTT.